This T cell receptor (beta chain) was identified during a study of T cells in Graves' hyperthyroidism and ophthalmopathy. The ends were cut back, 1 base at V and 1 base at J, with 13 bases in the middle. CDR3 length equals 16 residues. The germline V gene has CDR1 SGHAT and CDR2 FQNNGV. RNA transcripts provided the source from which TCR beta CDR3 regions were amplified. First-round RT-PCR of the TCR CDR3 relied on the HTBI primer set. From the multiplex PCR reads, TCRdb called clonotypes with MiXCR, one entry per CDR3 protein. The repertoire holds about half a million distinct CDR3 sequences, with around 16% as singletons.

The source is a young woman with Graves' ophthalmopathy. The sample comprised blood. The chain joins TRBV11-2 to TRBJ2-5; D could derive from TRBD1 or TRBD2 (6 bases each). CDR3 residues: CASSLAGAWGQETQYF. CDR3 in DNA: TGTGCCAGCAGCTTAGCGGGGGCCTGGGGCCAAGAGACCCAGTACTTC.